One and the same sample provided the 19 T cell receptor beta chains below, sequenced in a study of cytomegalovirus exposure and HLA in healthy donors. The PCR contained 60 Vbeta and 13 Jbeta primers. The method was immunoSEQ multiplex PCR; TCRdb's version includes in-frame clones alone and lacks a portion of them. The data contain approximately 130,000 clones, around nine tenths of them seen just once; the ten biggest clones take up about 5.5%. The source material was PBMCs. The receptors were sampled from a woman aged 30 to 39 in good health and CMV-seronegative.

The rearrangement uses TRBV9 and TRBJ2-3, with D perhaps matching TRBD2 (6 bases). The CDR3 length is 17 residues. CDR1 and CDR2 (germline): SGDLS, YYNGEE. With 1 base removed from V and 2 bases from J, the gap between germline ends came to 17 bases. The CDR3 DNA reads TGTGCCAGCAGCGTACTTTTCGGGAGCGGAGCCACAGATACGCAGTATTTT. Amino acid sequence: CASSVLFGSGATDTQYF. Full variable domain (rest looked up from reference TRBV9 and TRBJ2-3): DSGVTQTPKHLITATGQRVTLRCSPRSGDLSVYWYQQSLDQGLQFLIQYYNGEERAKGNILERFSAQQFPDLHSELNLSSLELGDSALYFCASSVLFGSGATDTQYFGPGTRLTVL.

V and J are TRBV4-3 and TRBJ2-3, with 8 bases lining up with TRBD2. Germline CDR1 and CDR2: LGHNA and YSLEER. This CDR3 contains 17 residues. Unmatched junction bases numbered 6, after V lost 0 bases and J lost 1 base. CDR3 DNA sequence: TGCGCCAGCAGCCAAGAGATCAGTAGCGGGGGCACAGATACGCAGTATTTT. Translating it yields CASSQEISSGGTDTQYF.

The gene calls are TRBV19 and TRBJ1-5, with D possibly matching TRBD1 (6 bases). The germline CDR1 and CDR2 sequences are LNHDA and SQIVND (reference sequence). The ends were cut back, 4 bases at V and 0 bases at J, with 10 bases in the middle. This CDR3 contains 15 residues. This CDR3 is CASSTQGNSNQPQHF. Here the CDR3 DNA reads TGTGCCAGTAGTACTCAGGGGAATAGCAATCAGCCCCAGCATTTT. Filled out from reference TRBV19 and TRBJ1-5, the complete variable domain reads DGGITQSPKYLFRKEGQNVTLSCEQNLNHDAMYWYRQDPGQGLRLIYYSQIVNDFQKGDIAEGYSVSREKKESFPLTVTSAQKNPTAFYLCASSTQGNSNQPQHFGDGTRLSIL.

This clone has only one observation. The chain employs TRBV5-4 and TRBJ1-1; tentatively, D is TRBD1 (5 bases). This CDR3 region has 14 residues. The V gene's germline CDR1 is SGHNT and CDR2 YYREEE (reference sequence). V lost 5 bases, J lost 9 bases, and 20 bases lay in between. The CDR3 region is CASSVTETLKKAFF. The CDR3 bases are TGTGCCAGCAGTGTGACAGAGACCTTAAAGAAAGCTTTCTTT. The whole variable domain, filled in from reference TRBV5-4 and TRBJ1-1, reads ETGVTQSPTHLIKTRGQQVTLRCSSQSGHNTVSWYQQALGQGPQFIFQYYREEENGRGNFPPRFSGLQFPNYSSELNVNALELDDSALYLCASSVTETLKKAFFGQGTRLTVV.

The rearrangement uses TRBV6-4 and TRBJ1-2, with D perhaps TRBD1 (5 bases). CDR1 is MRHNA and CDR2 is SNTAGT in the germline V gene. Trimming left V 2 bases short and J 4 bases short, with 14 bases between. The CDR3 consists of 15 residues. The CDR3 loop reads CASSDPGDWGYGYTF. CDR3 coding DNA: TGTGCCAGCAGTGACCCGGGGGATTGGGGCTATGGCTACACCTTC.

V usage is TRBV27 and J usage is TRBJ1-1; D remains ambiguous. Trimming removed 1 base at V and 0 bases at J, with 9 bases between. There are 15 residues in the CDR3. Germline CDR1 and CDR2: MNHEY and SMNVEV (reference sequence). The CDR3 coding sequence is TGTGCCAGCAGTTTATTGGCAGACATGAACACTGAAGCTTTCTTT. Protein product: CASSLLADMNTEAFF.

V usage is TRBV28 and J usage is TRBJ2-7; 9 bases fit TRBD1. Per the germline V gene, CDR1 is MDHEN and CDR2 is SYDVKM. V trimming: 5 bases; J trimming: 4 bases; junction bases outside the gene matches: 9. The CDR3 consists of 15 residues. As DNA, the CDR3 is TGTGCCAGCAGTGGAGGGACAGGGCCCTTTTACGAGCAGTACTTC. It specifies CASSGGTGPFYEQYF.

The gene calls are TRBV15 and TRBJ1-1; 7 bases align to TRBD1. The V and J ends lost 1 base and 3 bases, in that order; junction bases with no gene match: 8. Germline V CDR1 and CDR2: LNHNV, YYDKDF (reference sequence). The CDR3 sequence is 16 residues long. The chain's CDR3 is CATSRGFQGGDTEAFF. Written as DNA, the CDR3 is TGTGCCACCAGCAGAGGGTTCCAGGGGGGAGACACTGAAGCTTTCTTT. The variable domain in full, with the rest retrieved from reference TRBV15 and TRBJ1-1, is DAMVIQNPRYQVTQFGKPVTLSCSQTLNHNVMYWYQQKSSQAPKLLFHYYDKDFNNEADTPDNFQSRRPNTSFCFLDIRSPGLGDTAMYLCATSRGFQGGDTEAFFGQGTRLTVV.

The chain joins TRBV7-3 to TRBJ2-5; TRBD2 matches at 10 bases. The better agreement between TRBJ2-7 and the DNA end casts doubt on the J call. Germline loops: CDR1 SGHTA, CDR2 FQGTGA. CDR3 length: 15 residues. The CDR3 bases are TGTGCCAGCAGCCGTGAGCGGGGGGGTATCCACGAGCAGTACTTC. Its translation is CASSRERGGIHEQYF.

This clone was detected once. The chain joins TRBV9 to TRBJ2-1; weak D call: TRBD1 (5 bases). CDR1 SGDLS and CDR2 YYNGEE come from the germline V gene. The CDR3 totals 13 residues. V was pared by 0 bases and J by 9 bases, with 10 bases between. Written as DNA, the CDR3 is TGTGCCAGCAGCGTAGTCAGGGTGGGTGAGCAGTTCTTC. It codes for CASSVVRVGEQFF.

This chain connects TRBV5-1 to TRBJ2-5, with a weak D call TRBD1 (5 bases). The V gene lost 0 bases and the J gene lost 5 bases, with 11 bases spanning the gap. This CDR3 contains 14 residues. CDR1 SGHRS and CDR2 YFSETQ come from the germline V gene. CDR3 in DNA: TGCGCCAGCAGCTTGGTTGGCTCAGGGGAGACCCAGTACTTC. Amino acid sequence: CASSLVGSGETQYF.

This rearrangement joins TRBV28 to TRBJ2-5, with a possible D match to TRBD1 (6 bases). CDR1 is MDHEN, CDR2 SYDVKM, per germline. The CDR3 sequence is 14 residues long. V was shortened by 3 bases and J by 7 bases, with 15 bases between the two germline ends. The CDR3 nucleotides read TGTGCCAGCAGTTTCGACAGGATGATAGGGACCCAGTACTTC. Translation: CASSFDRMIGTQYF. The whole variable domain, filled in from reference TRBV28 and TRBJ2-5, reads DVKVTQSSRYLVKRTGEKVFLECVQDMDHENMFWYRQDPGLGLRLIYFSYDVKMKEKGDIPEGYSVSREKKERFSLILESASTNQTSMYLCASSFDRMIGTQYFGPGTRLLVL.

The chain recombines TRBV28 with TRBJ1-5, with a weak D call TRBD1 (6 bases). This CDR3 is built from 16 residues. V was trimmed by 2 bases and J by 6 bases, leaving 17 bases between them. CDR1 MDHEN and CDR2 SYDVKM come from the germline V gene. The CDR3 nucleotides read TGTGCCAGCAGTTTAGGGGGGGCAGGTCGGACTCAGCCCCAGCATTTT. The encoded protein is CASSLGGAGRTQPQHF.

This rearrangement joins TRBV18 to TRBJ2-1, with a tentative D call TRBD2 (6 bases). The CDR3 totals 15 residues. Germline loops: CDR1 KGHSH, CDR2 LQKENI. V dropped 1 base and J dropped 5 bases, with 12 bases sitting between them. CDR3 residues: CASSPRRGQDNEQFF. The CDR3 DNA is TGTGCCAGCTCACCACGGAGGGGTCAGGACAATGAGCAGTTCTTC.

The chain combines TRBV28 with TRBJ1-2; 12 positions match TRBD1. The CDR3 has 15 amino acids. The junction had 10 bases not matched to a gene; V was cut back by 6 bases and J by 8 bases. CDR1 and CDR2 (germline): MDHEN, SYDVKM. The CDR3 spells CASSLPGQGAGGYTF. The DNA of the CDR3 is TGTGCCAGCAGCCTACCGGGACAGGGGGCTGGCGGCTACACCTTC.

This chain uses TRBV15 with TRBJ2-7, with 9 bases matching TRBD2. There are 15 residues in the CDR3. Trimming took 0 bases from V and 4 from J; bases not matched to a gene: 4. The V gene's germline CDR1 is LNHNV and CDR2 YYDKDF (reference sequence). Here the CDR3 reads CATSRERGGRYEQYF. The CDR3 coding sequence is TGTGCCACCAGCAGAGAGCGGGGGGGCCGTTACGAGCAGTACTTC.

The V call is TRBV4-1, the J call TRBJ2-5; a weak D match, TRBD2 (7 bases). This CDR3 is built from 19 residues. The germline CDR1 and CDR2 sequences are MGHRA and YSYEKL. V dropped 0 bases and J dropped 4 bases, with 24 bases sitting between them. The CDR3 DNA reads as TGCGCCAGCAGCCAAGATTATACGGGGGGCTTTTCAATCTCAGAGACCCAGTACTTC. It codes for CASSQDYTGGFSISETQYF.

The chain has TRBV15 and TRBJ2-3; TRBD1 matches 10 bases. Unmatched junction bases numbered 11, after V lost 6 bases and J lost 2 bases. The CDR3 contains 17 residues. CDR1 is LNHNV, CDR2 YYDKDF, per germline (reference sequence). CDR3 loop: CATSRWDRGADTDTQYF. CDR3 DNA sequence: TGTGCCACCAGTCGCTGGGACAGGGGCGCAGACACAGATACGCAGTATTTT. The full variable domain, completed using reference TRBV15 and TRBJ2-3, is DAMVIQNPRYQVTQFGKPVTLSCSQTLNHNVMYWYQQKSSQAPKLLFHYYDKDFNNEADTPDNFQSRRPNTSFCFLDIRSPGLGDTAMYLCATSRWDRGADTDTQYFGPGTRLTVL.

The gene calls are TRBV5-6 and TRBJ2-1, with 7 bases that match TRBD1. Germline CDR1 and CDR2: SGHDT and YYEEEE. The trim removed 0 bases at V and 3 bases at J, leaving 3 bases unmatched. The CDR3 consists of 15 residues. CDR3 coding DNA: TGTGCCAGCAGCTTGGACAGGGGCCTCTACAATGAGCAGTTCTTC. Protein product: CASSLDRGLYNEQFF.